This paragraph covers one TCR beta chain sequence. The data stem from a study of blood T cell repertoires in COVID-19. In the study overall: The United States, Italy and Spain were the sources of the acute and convalescent COVID-19 samples.

The CDR3 consists of 13 residues. The ends were cut back, 3 bases at V and 7 bases at J, with 10 bases in the middle. Germline-derived CDR1 and CDR2 are LGHNT and FRNRAP. Original processing methods: Reference gene primer amplification yielded estimated nucleated cell counts. Profiling relied on immunoSEQ multiplex PCR, and the TCRdb table lists in-frame clones only, not all of them. V, J and clone size are those of that table, while D and trimming were read from the DNA. The table lists roughly 250,000 clones, around nine tenths of them singletons. The origin of this receptor is a woman younger than 35 who had recovered from COVID-19. The sample comprised PBMCs or T cells enriched from blood (not recorded which). The chain carries TRBV12-5 and TRBJ2-1; D is possibly TRBD2 (6 bases). CDR3 in amino acids: CASGLGGWNEQFF. CDR3 DNA: TGTGCTAGTGGTTTAGGAGGGTGGAATGAGCAGTTCTTC.